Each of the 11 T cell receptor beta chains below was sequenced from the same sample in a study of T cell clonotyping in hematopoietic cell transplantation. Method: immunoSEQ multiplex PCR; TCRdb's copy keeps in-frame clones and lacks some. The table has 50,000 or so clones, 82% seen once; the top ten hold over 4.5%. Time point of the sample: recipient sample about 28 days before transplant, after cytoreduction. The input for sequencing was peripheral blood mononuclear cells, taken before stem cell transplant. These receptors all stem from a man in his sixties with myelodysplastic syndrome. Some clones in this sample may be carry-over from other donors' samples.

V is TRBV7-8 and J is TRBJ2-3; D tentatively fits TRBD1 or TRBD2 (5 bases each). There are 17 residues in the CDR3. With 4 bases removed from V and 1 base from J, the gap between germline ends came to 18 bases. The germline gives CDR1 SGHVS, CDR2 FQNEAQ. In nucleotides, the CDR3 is TGTGCCAGCAGCTCAGGGACCGCGACCATCGGCACAGATACGCAGTATTTT. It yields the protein CASSSGTATIGTDTQYF.

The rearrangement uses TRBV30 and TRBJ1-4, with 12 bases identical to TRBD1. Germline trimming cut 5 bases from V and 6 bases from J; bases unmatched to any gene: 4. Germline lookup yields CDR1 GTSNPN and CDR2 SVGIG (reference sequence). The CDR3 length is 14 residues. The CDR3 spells CAWARDRGHEKLFF. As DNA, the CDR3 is TGTGCCTGGGCCCGGGACAGGGGGCATGAAAAACTGTTTTTT.

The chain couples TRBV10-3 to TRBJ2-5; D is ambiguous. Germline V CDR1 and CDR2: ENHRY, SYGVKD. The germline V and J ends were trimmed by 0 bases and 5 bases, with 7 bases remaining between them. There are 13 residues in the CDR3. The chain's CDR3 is CAISESPSETQYF. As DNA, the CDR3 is TGTGCCATCAGTGAGTCCCCCTCGGAGACCCAGTACTTC.

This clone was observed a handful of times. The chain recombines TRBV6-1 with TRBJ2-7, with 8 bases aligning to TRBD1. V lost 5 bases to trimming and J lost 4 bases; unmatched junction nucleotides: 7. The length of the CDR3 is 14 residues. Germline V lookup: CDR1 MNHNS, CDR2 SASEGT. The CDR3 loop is CASSRVYRGYEQYF. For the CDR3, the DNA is TGTGCCAGCAGTCGGGTCTACAGGGGGTACGAGCAGTACTTC.

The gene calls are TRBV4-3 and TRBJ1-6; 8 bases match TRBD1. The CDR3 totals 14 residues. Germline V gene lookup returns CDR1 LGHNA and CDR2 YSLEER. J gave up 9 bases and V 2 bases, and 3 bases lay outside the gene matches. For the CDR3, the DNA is TGCGCCAGCAGCCAAAGACAGGGGAGTTCACCCCTCCACTTT. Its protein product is CASSQRQGSSPLHF.

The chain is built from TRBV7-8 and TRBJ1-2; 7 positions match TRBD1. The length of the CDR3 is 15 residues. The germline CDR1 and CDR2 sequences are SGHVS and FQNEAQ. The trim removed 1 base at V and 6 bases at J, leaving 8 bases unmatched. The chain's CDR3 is CASSLDGPTGNGYTF. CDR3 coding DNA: TGTGCCAGCAGCTTAGATGGGCCGACAGGGAATGGCTACACCTTC. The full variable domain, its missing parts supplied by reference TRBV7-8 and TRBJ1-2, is GAGVSQSPRYKVAKRGQDVALRCDPISGHVSLFWYQQALGQGPEFLTYFQNEAQLDKSGLPSDRFFAERPEGSVSTLKIQRTQQEDSAVYLCASSLDGPTGNGYTFGSGTRLTVV.

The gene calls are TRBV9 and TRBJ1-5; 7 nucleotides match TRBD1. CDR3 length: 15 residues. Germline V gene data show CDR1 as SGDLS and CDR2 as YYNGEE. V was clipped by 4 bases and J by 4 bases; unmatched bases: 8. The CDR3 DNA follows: TGTGCCAGCAGCTCCCATGACAGGGCAAATCAGCCCCAGCATTTT. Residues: CASSSHDRANQPQHF.

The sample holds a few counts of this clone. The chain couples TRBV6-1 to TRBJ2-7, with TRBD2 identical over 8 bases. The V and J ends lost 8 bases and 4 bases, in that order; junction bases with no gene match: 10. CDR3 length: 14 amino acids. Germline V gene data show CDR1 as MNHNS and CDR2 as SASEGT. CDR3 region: CASGRTSGKYEQYF. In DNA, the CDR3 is TGTGCCAGCGGTCGTACTAGCGGTAAATACGAGCAGTACTTC.

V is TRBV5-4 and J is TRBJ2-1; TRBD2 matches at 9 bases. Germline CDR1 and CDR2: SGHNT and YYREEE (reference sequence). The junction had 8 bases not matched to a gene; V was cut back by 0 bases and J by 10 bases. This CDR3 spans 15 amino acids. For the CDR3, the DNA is TGTGCCAGCAGCTTGGGGCGGGGGGGCCCTAAGGAGCAGTTCTTC. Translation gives CASSLGRGGPKEQFF. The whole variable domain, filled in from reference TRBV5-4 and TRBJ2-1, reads ETGVTQSPTHLIKTRGQQVTLRCSSQSGHNTVSWYQQALGQGPQFIFQYYREEENGRGNFPPRFSGLQFPNYSSELNVNALELDDSALYLCASSLGRGGPKEQFFGPGTRLTVL.

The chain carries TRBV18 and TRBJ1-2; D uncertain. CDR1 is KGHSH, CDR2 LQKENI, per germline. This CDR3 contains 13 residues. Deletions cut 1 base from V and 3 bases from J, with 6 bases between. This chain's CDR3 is CASSPRTDYGYTF. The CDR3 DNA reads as TGTGCCAGCTCACCACGAACAGACTATGGCTACACCTTC.

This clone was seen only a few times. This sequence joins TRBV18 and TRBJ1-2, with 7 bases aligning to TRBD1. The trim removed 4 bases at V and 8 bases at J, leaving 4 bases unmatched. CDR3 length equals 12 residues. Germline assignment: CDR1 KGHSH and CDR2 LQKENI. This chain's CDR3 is CASSLGQRGYTF. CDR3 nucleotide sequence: TGTGCCAGCTCACTGGGACAGAGGGGCTACACCTTC.